This T cell receptor (beta chain) was sequenced in a study of T cells after posttransplantation cyclophosphamide. This clone was found many times. Assay: immunoSEQ multiplex PCR; the TCRdb copy retains only in-frame clones and omits some. The sample shows 30,000 to 35,000 clones, none of them appearing just once. This receptor was identified in a woman aged 45-59 years in good health and a related stem cell transplant donor. The sample was PBMCs.

CDR3 loop: CASMGRFNEKLFF. In DNA form, the CDR3 reads TGTGCCAGCATGGGCAGGTTTAATGAAAAACTGTTTTTT. The V and J genes are TRBV7-9 and TRBJ1-4; D is unclear. V lost 7 bases, J lost 4 bases, and 10 bases lay in between. Germline values: CDR1 SEHNR, CDR2 FQNEAQ (reference sequence). This CDR3 region has 13 residues.